The clone carrying this TCR beta chain was observed a handful of times. MiXCR, run by TCRdb on the 5' RACE reads, gives a single entry per CDR3 protein. The repertoire includes around 68,000 distinct CDR3 sequences, around 12% of them detected once, and approximately 1.4% sits in the top ten. This record belongs to a study of early T cells in non-severe SARS-CoV-2 infection. The germline gives CDR1 SGHAT, CDR2 FQNNGV. V dropped 5 bases and J dropped 0; count of bases not matched to a gene: 6. The CDR3 extends over 15 amino acids. The gene calls are TRBV11-2 and TRBJ2-7; 8 bases fit TRBD1. This receptor was obtained from an adult who was a healthcare worker with PCR-confirmed SARS-CoV-2 infection or an uninfected control (not recorded which). The sequencing used whole blood, collected at baseline. The CDR3 DNA reads as TGTGCCAGCAGCCTTTCAGGGGGCACCTCCTACGAGCAGTACTTC. Encoded protein: CASSLSGGTSYEQYF. The full variable domain, with the rest looked up from reference TRBV11-2 and TRBJ2-7, is EAGVAQSPRYKIIEKRQSVAFWCNPISGHATLYWYQQILGQGPKLLIQFQNNGVVDDSQLPKDRFSAERLKGVDSTLKIQPAKLEDSAVYLCASSLSGGTSYEQYFGPGTRLTVT.